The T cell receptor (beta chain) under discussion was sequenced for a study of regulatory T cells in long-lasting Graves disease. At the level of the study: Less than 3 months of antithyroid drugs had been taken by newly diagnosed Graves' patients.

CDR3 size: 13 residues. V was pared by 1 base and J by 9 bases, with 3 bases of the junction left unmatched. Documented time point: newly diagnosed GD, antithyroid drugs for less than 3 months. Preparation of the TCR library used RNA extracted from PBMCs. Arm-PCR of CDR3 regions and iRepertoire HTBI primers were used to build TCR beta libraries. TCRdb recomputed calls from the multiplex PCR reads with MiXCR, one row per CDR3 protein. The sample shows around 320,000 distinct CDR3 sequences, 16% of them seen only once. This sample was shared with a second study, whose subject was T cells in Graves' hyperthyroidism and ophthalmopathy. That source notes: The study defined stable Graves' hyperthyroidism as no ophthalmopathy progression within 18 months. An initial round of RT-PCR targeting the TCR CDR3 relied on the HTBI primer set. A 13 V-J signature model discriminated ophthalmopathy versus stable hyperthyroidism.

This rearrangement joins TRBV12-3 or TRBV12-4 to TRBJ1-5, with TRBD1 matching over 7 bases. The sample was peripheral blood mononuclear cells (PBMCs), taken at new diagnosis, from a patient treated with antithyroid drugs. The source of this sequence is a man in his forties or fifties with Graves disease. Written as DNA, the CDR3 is TGTGCCAGCAGTTTAGAACAGGGGAGGCCCCAGCATTTT. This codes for CASSLEQGRPQHF.